A selection of T cell receptor beta chains follows, all from one sample in a study of control samples from healthy donors and cancer patients. Clones were read by immunoSEQ multiplex PCR, and TCRdb kept only the in-frame ones, dropping some. The sample gives 100,000 or so clones, approximately 90% of which show up once; roughly 0.9% is in the top ten. Sequencing was performed on blood. The source of these receptors is a woman younger than 45 in good health. CDR3s include the opening cysteine and the closing phenylalanine or tryptophan. D genes are given only for firm matches.

.	TRBV11-2	TRBJ2-1	TGTGCCAGCATCCTTTCCGTCGGGAGTTCTTTCTACAATGAGCAGTTCTTC	CASILSVGSSFYNEQFF
.	TRBV27	TRBJ1-1	TGTGCCAGCAGGGTAGGACCGGAGGTGAACACTGAAGCTTTCTTT	CASRVGPEVNTEAFF
.	TRBV5-1	TRBJ1-1	TGCGCCAGCAGCTTGGCGGACAGCTTGAACACTGAAGCTTTCTTT	CASSLADSLNTEAFF
TRBD2	TRBV4-1	TRBJ2-5	TGCGCCAGCAGCCAAGCGACTAGCAGGGAGACCCAGTACTTC	CASSQATSRETQYF
TRBD1	TRBV7-8	TRBJ1-5	TGTGCCAGCAGCTCCCCGGCAGGGGGGACCAATCAGCCCCAGCATTTT	CASSSPAGGTNQPQHF
.	TRBV27	TRBJ1-3	TGTGCCAGCAGTTCGGCGGGAAGCTCTGGAAACACCATATATTTT	CASSSAGSSGNTIYF
.	TRBV5-1	TRBJ2-3	TGCGCCAGCAGCTTGGCAGAGTTCAGGACAGATACGCAGTATTTT	CASSLAEFRTDTQYF
TRBD1	TRBV6-6	TRBJ1-1	TGTGCCAGCAGTTCTTCAGGGGGCACTGAAGCTTTCTTT	CASSSSGGTEAFF
TRBD2	TRBV5-1	TRBJ2-7	TGCGCCAGCAGCTTGGTAGCGGGAGGGTCAGAACTCCCCTACGAGCAGTACTTC	CASSLVAGGSELPYEQYF
.	TRBV10-3	TRBJ1-2	TGTGCCATCGGGTACCAGGATAACTATGGCTACACCTTC	CAIGYQDNYGYTF
.	TRBV27	TRBJ1-5	TGTGCCAGCAGTTTAGGGGGGATTCAGCCCCAGCATTTT	CASSLGGIQPQHF
.	TRBV19	TRBJ2-4	TGTGCCAGTAGTGTCGGACAGCTAGCCAAAAACATTCAGTACTTC	CASSVGQLAKNIQYF
.	TRBV3-1/TRBV3-2	TRBJ1-1	TGTGCCAGCAGCCGTTTCAAGAACACTGAAGCTTTCTTT	CASSRFKNTEAFF
.	TRBV11-2	TRBJ1-1	TGTGCCAGCAGCTTAAGTCGCAGAAACACTGAAGCTTTCTTT	CASSLSRRNTEAFF